This T cell receptor (beta chain) was recovered during a study of OX40 agonist ivuxolimab in advanced cancers. Study summary: The patients received ivuxolimab by intravenous route every 2 weeks at 0.01 to 10 mg/kg. Study observations and caveats: What antigens the expanded peripheral T cells recognized was never established. Relative to CD4+, CD8+ T cells held more expanded clones on average.

Regarding this clone: Its antigen is still unknown.

CDR3 length: 16 residues. The V segment lost 3 bases and the J segment 1 base; nucleotides outside the gene matches: 4. Germline V gene data show CDR1 as LNHDA and CDR2 as SQIVND (reference sequence). The protocol was immunoSEQ multiplex PCR, while the TCRdb copy is restricted to in-frame clones and leaves out a portion. The sample lists tens of thousands of clones; over 85% were seen once. Sampling times: baseline, cycle 4 day 1, cycle 7 day 1. The source is an adult with an advanced solid tumor such as melanoma, head and neck, liver or kidney cancer. The starting material was CD4+ or CD8+ T cells sorted from blood, obtained in a trial of the OX40 agonist ivuxolimab. The chain combines TRBV19 with TRBJ2-3, with 10 bases that match TRBD2. The CDR3 bases are TGTGCCAGTAGTATCTTCACTAGCGGGGGCACAGATACGCAGTATTTT. Residues: CASSIFTSGGTDTQYF.